This T cell receptor beta chain is from a study of shared clonotypes between healthy human individuals. As regards this clone: Its antigen is undetermined.

Study-wide points: Naive subsets typically showed greater estimated richness than memory subsets. Non-shared clonotypes had lower generation probabilities than clonotypes shared by all four sorted-subset donors.

Researchers divided each subset's genomic DNA evenly across several immunoSEQ plates. Here immunoSEQ multiplex PCR was the method, and the copy in TCRdb shows in-frame clones only, minus some. The sample includes about 2.1 million clones, about 93% of them seen just once. Naive CD8 cells lacked CD45RO and underwent positive selection for CCR7, leaving out terminally differentiated effector memory CD45RA+ cells. The receptor's source is a man aged 18-30 years in good health. Some clones in this sample may be carry-over from other donors' samples. Material: naive CD8+ T cells from PBMCs.

CDR3 in DNA: TGTGCCAGCACCCCCCGGGGGGGTGGGGCCTGGCAGCCCCAGCATTTT. Translating it yields CASTPRGGGAWQPQHF. V usage is TRBV27 and J usage is TRBJ1-5; D is possibly TRBD1 (5 bases). The CDR3 is made up of 16 amino acids. Between the trimmed V and J ends, which lost 7 bases and 7 bases, there was a span of 23 bases. Germline V gene data show CDR1 as MNHEY and CDR2 as SMNVEV (reference sequence).